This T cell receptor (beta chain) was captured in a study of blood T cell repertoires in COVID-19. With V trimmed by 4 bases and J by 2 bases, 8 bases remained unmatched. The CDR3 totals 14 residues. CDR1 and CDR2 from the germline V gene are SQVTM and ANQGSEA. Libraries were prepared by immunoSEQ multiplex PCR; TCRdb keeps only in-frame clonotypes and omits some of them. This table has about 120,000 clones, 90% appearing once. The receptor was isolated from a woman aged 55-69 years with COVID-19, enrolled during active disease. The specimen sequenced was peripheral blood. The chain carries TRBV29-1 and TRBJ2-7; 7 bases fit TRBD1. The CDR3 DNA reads TGCAGCGTTGGAGGGGGCAGGGTGGCCTACGAGCAGTACTTC. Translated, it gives CSVGGGRVAYEQYF.